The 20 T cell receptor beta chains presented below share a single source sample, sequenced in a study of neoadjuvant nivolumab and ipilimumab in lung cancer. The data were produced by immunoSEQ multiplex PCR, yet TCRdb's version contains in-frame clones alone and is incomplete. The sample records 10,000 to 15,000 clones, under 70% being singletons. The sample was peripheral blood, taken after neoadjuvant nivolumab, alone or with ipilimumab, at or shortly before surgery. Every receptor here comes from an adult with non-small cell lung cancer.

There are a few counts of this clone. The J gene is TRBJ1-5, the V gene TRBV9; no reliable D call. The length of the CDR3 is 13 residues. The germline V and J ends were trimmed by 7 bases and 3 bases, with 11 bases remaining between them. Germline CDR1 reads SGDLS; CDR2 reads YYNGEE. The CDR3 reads CASGRFDNQPQHF. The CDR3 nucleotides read TGTGCCAGCGGAAGGTTCGACAATCAGCCCCAGCATTTT.

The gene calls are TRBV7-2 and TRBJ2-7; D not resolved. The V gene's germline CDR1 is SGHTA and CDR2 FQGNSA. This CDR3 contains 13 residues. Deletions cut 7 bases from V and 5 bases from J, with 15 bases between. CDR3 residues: CASTLNILNEQYF. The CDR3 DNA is TGTGCCAGCACCCTAAACATCCTAAACGAGCAGTACTTC.

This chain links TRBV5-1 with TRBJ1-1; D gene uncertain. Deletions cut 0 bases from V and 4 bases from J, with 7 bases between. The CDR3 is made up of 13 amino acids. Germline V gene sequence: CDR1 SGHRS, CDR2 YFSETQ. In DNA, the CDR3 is TGCGCCAGCAGCTTGGCTCCAACCACTGAAGCTTTCTTT. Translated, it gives CASSLAPTTEAFF. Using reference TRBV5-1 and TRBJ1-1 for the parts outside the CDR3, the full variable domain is KAGVTQTPRYLIKTRGQQVTLSCSPISGHRSVSWYQQTPGQGLQFLFEYFSETQRNKGNFPGRFSGRQFSNSRSEMNVSTLELGDSALYLCASSLAPTTEAFFGQGTRLTVV.

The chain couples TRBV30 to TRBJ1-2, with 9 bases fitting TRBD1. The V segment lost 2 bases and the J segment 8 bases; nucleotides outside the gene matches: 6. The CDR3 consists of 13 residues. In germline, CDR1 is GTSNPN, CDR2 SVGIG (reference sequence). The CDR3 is CAWSRLTGGGYTF. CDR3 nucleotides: TGTGCCTGGAGTCGACTAACAGGGGGCGGCTACACCTTC.

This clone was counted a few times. The CDR3 spells CASSLGQGSNQPQHF. CDR3 DNA sequence: TGTGCCAGCAGCTTAGGACAGGGGAGCAATCAGCCCCAGCATTTT. The chain carries TRBV7-9 and TRBJ1-5, with 8 bases fitting TRBD1. This CDR3 spans 15 amino acids. The J segment lost 1 base and the V segment lost 1 base, leaving 0 bases of the junction unmatched. CDR1 and CDR2 from the germline V gene are SEHNR and FQNEAQ (reference sequence). Full variable domain (remainder filled in from reference TRBV7-9 and TRBJ1-5): DTGVSQNPRHKITKRGQNVTFRCDPISEHNRLYWYRQTLGQGPEFLTYFQNEAQLEKSRLLSDRFSAERPKGSFSTLEIQRTEQGDSAMYLCASSLGQGSNQPQHFGDGTRLSIL.

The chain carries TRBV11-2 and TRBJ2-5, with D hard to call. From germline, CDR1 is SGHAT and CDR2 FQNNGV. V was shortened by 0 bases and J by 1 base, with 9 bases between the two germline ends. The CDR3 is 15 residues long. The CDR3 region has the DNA TGTGCCAGCAGCTTAGATATATCCCTCCAAGAGACCCAGTACTTC. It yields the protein CASSLDISLQETQYF.

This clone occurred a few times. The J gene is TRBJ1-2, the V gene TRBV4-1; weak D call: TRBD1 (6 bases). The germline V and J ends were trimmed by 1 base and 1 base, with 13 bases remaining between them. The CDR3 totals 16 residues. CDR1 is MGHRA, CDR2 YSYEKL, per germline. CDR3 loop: CASSQGGGRLNYGYTF. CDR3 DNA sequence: TGCGCCAGCAGCCAAGGCGGGGGGCGCCTTAACTATGGCTACACCTTC.

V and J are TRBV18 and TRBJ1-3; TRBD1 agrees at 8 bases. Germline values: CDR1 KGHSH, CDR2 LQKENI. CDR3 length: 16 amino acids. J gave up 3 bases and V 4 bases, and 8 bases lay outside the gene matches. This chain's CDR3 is CASSQTGTGSGNTIYF. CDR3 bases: TGTGCCAGCTCACAAACCGGGACAGGAAGTGGAAACACCATATATTTT.

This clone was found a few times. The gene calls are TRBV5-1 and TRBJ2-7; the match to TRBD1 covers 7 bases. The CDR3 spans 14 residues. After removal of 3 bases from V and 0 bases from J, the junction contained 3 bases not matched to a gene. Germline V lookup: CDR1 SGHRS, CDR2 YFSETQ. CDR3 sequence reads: CASSSAGGSYEQYF. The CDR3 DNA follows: TGCGCCAGCAGCTCTGCAGGGGGCTCCTACGAGCAGTACTTC.

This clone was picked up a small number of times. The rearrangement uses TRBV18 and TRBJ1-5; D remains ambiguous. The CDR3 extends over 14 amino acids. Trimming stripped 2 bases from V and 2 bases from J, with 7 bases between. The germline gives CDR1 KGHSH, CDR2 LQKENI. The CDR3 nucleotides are TGTGCCAGCTCACCAGCTATAGGCAATCAGCCCCAGCATTTT. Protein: CASSPAIGNQPQHF.

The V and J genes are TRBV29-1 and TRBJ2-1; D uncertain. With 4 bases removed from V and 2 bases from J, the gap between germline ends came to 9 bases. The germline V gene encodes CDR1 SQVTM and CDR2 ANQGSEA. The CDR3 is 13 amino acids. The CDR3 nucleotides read TGCAGCGTTGTGGTGATCCCCTACAATGAGCAGTTCTTC. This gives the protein CSVVVIPYNEQFF.

The DNA for the CDR3 is TGTGCCTGGAGTGTAGGCAAGGACTATGGCTACACCTTC. Translating gives CAWSVGKDYGYTF. The chain is built from TRBV30 and TRBJ1-2; D is undetermined. The germline V gene has CDR1 GTSNPN and CDR2 SVGIG (reference sequence). Trimming took 0 bases from V and 3 from J, leaving 8 bases between them. The CDR3 is 13 amino acids.

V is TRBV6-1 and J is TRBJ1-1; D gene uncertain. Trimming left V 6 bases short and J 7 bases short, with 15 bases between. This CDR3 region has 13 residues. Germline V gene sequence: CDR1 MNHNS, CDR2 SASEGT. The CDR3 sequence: CASSQDPSYEAFF. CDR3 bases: TGTGCCAGCAGCCAGGACCCGAGCTATGAAGCTTTCTTT.

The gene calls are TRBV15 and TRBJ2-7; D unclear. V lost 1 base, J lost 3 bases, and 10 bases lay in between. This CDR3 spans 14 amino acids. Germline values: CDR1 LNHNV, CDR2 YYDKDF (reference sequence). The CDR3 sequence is CATSRGGEGYEQYF. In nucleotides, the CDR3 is TGTGCCACCAGCAGAGGAGGAGAAGGCTACGAGCAGTACTTC.

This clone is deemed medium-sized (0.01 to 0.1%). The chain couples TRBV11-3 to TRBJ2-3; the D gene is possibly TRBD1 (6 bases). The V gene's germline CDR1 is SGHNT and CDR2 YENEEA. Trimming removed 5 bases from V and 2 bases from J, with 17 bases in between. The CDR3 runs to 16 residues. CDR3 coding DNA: TGTGCCAGCAGCCCCGGATCTACAGGGACCACAGATACGCAGTATTTT. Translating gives CASSPGSTGTTDTQYF.

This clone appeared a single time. The CDR3 DNA reads as TGTGCCAGCAGCTTAGTGACAGCCTACGAGCAGTACTTC. Translated, it gives CASSLVTAYEQYF. The rearrangement uses TRBV7-3 and TRBJ2-7, with D maybe TRBD1 (5 bases). With 2 bases removed from V and 2 bases from J, the gap between germline ends came to 7 bases. CDR1 and CDR2 from the germline V gene are SGHTA and FQGTGA. The CDR3 consists of 13 residues.

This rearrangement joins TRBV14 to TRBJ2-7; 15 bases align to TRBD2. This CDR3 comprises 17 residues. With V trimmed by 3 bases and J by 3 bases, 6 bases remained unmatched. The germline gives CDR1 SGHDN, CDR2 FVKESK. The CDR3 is CASSQDGLAGGLYEQYF. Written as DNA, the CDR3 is TGTGCCAGCAGCCAGGACGGACTAGCGGGAGGGCTCTACGAGCAGTACTTC.

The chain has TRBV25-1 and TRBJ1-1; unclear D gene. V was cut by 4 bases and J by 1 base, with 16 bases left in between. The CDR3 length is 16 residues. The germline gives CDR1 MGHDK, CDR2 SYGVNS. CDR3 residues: CASSGRRESGNTEAFF. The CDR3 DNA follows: TGTGCCAGCAGTGGCCGACGGGAATCAGGGAACACTGAAGCTTTCTTT.

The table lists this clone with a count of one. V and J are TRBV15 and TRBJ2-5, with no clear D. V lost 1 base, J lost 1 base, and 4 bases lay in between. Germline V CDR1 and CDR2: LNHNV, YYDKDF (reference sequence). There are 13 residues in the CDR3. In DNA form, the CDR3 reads TGTGCCACCAGCAGAGTCATCCAAGAGACCCAGTACTTC. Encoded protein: CATSRVIQETQYF.

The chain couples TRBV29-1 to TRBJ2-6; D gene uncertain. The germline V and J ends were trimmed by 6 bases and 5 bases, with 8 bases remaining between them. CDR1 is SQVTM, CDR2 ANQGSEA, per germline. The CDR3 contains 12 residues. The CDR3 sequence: CSVVGRANVLTF. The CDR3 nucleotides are TGCAGCGTCGTGGGCCGGGCCAACGTCCTGACTTTC.